These T cell receptor beta chains were read from a single sample in a study of blood T cell repertoires in COVID-19. The protocol was immunoSEQ multiplex PCR, while the TCRdb copy is restricted to in-frame clones and leaves out a portion. The sample contains fewer than 250,000 clones, 65% to 85% of which appear only once. The specimen was peripheral blood. The receptors were gathered from a human donor in a cohort sampled during active COVID-19. CDR3s include the opening cysteine and the closing phenylalanine or tryptophan. Fields, in order: V gene, D gene, clone size, J gene, CDR3 DNA, CDR3 protein. A D gene is named only where the DNA matches it firmly. The size field is filled for only some rows; it gives once, few, many or a size class.

TRBV19,TRBD2,NA,TRBJ2-1,TGTGCCAGTAGGTCTGCGGGGGGGCTACGTAGTGAGCAGTTCTTC,CASRSAGGLRSEQFF
TRBV19,TRBD1,NA,TRBJ1-2,TGTGCCAGTAGTAGGGGAAATCCGGGACAGATTGGCTACACCTTC,CASSRGNPGQIGYTF
TRBV6-4,TRBD1,NA,TRBJ2-7,TGTGCCAGCAGCCGGGACAGAGTCTCCTACGAGCAGTACTTC,CASSRDRVSYEQYF
TRBV2,NA,NA,TRBJ1-5,TGTGCCAGCAGCAGGACAGTCCCCCGGGGTAGCAATCAGCCCCAGCATTTT,CASSRTVPRGSNQPQHF
TRBV28,NA,NA,TRBJ1-1,TGTGCCAGCAGGCAACTTAAAATGAACACTGAAGCTTTCTTT,CASRQLKMNTEAFF
TRBV5-1,NA,NA,TRBJ1-4,TGCGCCTCGTCGGGAAGGGGGAATGAAAAACTGTTTTTT,CASSGRGNEKLFF
TRBV3-1/TRBV3-2,NA,NA,TRBJ2-3,TGTGCCAGCAGCGAGCCCTACCTACAGGGAGCTAGCACAGATACGCAGTATTTT,CASSEPYLQGASTDTQYF
TRBV12-3/TRBV12-4,TRBD1,NA,TRBJ2-7,TGTGCCAGCAGTGAACAGGGGGCCGGAGAGCAGTACTTC,CASSEQGAGEQYF
TRBV5-6,NA,NA,TRBJ2-7,TGTGCCAGCAGCTTGGTGGAGGGGACCTACGAGCAGTACTTC,CASSLVEGTYEQYF
TRBV9,NA,once,TRBJ2-1,TGTGCCAGCAGCGTAGCTACCCGGGTCAAGGAGCAGTTCTTC,CASSVATRVKEQFF
TRBV5-1,TRBD2,NA,TRBJ2-1,TGCGCCAGCAGCTTGGGGGGACTAGCGGGGAGGTACAATGAGCAGTTCTTC,CASSLGGLAGRYNEQFF
TRBV11-2,TRBD2,NA,TRBJ2-2,TGTGCCAGCACTAGCGGGATAGGGACCGGGGAGCTGTTTTTT,CASTSGIGTGELFF
TRBV4-1,TRBD2,once,TRBJ2-7,TGCGCCAGCAGCCTGGCGGGAGCTTATGACGAGCAGTACTTC,CASSLAGAYDEQYF
TRBV4-2,TRBD2,NA,TRBJ2-5,TGTGCCAGCAGCCAAAGTCCGACTAGCGGGGGGGCCGCTTCTGAGACCCAGTACTTC,CASSQSPTSGGAASETQYF
TRBV4-2,NA,NA,TRBJ1-1,TGTGCCAGCAGCCCATTACAGGGCTACACTGAAGCTTTCTTT,CASSPLQGYTEAFF
TRBV6-5,NA,NA,TRBJ1-2,TGTGCCAGCAGAAGGTCGGGTAACTATGGCTACACCTTC,CASRRSGNYGYTF
TRBV11-2,TRBD2,NA,TRBJ2-1,TGTGCCAGCAGCTTAGAACTAGCGGGACCTGAGCAGTTCTTC,CASSLELAGPEQFF
TRBV21-1,NA,NA,TRBJ2-3,TGTGCCCGCTTGGGGGGTAGCACGCAGTATTTT,CARLGGSTQYF
TRBV6-6,TRBD1,NA,TRBJ1-2,TGTGCCAGCATTCTATCTAGGGACAGGGACGAGAATGGCTACACCTTC,CASILSRDRDENGYTF
TRBV5-1,NA,NA,TRBJ2-1,TGCGCCAGCAGCTTCGAGGACAGCTCCTACAATGAGCAGTTCTTC,CASSFEDSSYNEQFF
TRBV11-2,NA,many,TRBJ2-1,TGTGCCAGCAGCTTGACAGGCTACAATGAGCAGTTCTTC,CASSLTGYNEQFF
TRBV10-3,NA,NA,TRBJ1-5,TGTGCCATCAGCGCGGAGGGGAATCAGCCCCAGCATTTT,CAISAEGNQPQHF
TRBV6-5,NA,NA,TRBJ2-3,TGTGCCAGCACCCCCGTAGGGGGGGCAGATACGCAGTATTTT,CASTPVGGADTQYF
TRBV7-9,NA,NA,TRBJ1-3,TGTGCCAGCAGCTTTGCTCTGGGCGGAAACACCATATATTTT,CASSFALGGNTIYF